One sample yielded the 5 T cell receptor beta chains listed below, sequenced in a study of T cell responses to AZD1222 COVID-19 vaccine. Profiling relied on immunoSEQ multiplex PCR, and the TCRdb table lists in-frame clones only, not all of them. The sample holds about 110,000 clones; 80% to 90% are singletons and the top ten take approximately 1.3%. The source was peripheral blood, collected on day 0 of AZD1222 vaccination. These receptors originate from an adult in good health.

V usage is TRBV5-6 and J usage is TRBJ1-2; a weak D match, TRBD1 (5 bases). The germline CDR1 and CDR2 sequences are SGHDT and YYEEEE. The ends were cut back, 5 bases at V and 7 bases at J, with 18 bases in the middle. The CDR3 runs to 14 residues. The CDR3 is CASSPHISGIGYTF. The CDR3 DNA is TGTGCCAGCAGTCCTCATATATCAGGGATTGGCTACACCTTC.

The genes are TRBV19 and TRBJ2-7; 8 bases are a match to TRBD1. Unmatched junction bases numbered 3, after V lost 6 bases and J lost 2 bases. The CDR3 sequence is 13 residues long. From germline, CDR1 is LNHDA and CDR2 SQIVND (reference sequence). Here the CDR3 reads CASSDRGPYEQYF. The CDR3 DNA sequence: TGTGCCAGTAGCGACAGGGGCCCCTACGAGCAGTACTTC.

The V gene is TRBV20-1, the J gene TRBJ1-1; 8 positions match TRBD1. The length of the CDR3 is 14 residues. CDR1 DFQATT and CDR2 SNEGSKA come from the germline V gene (reference sequence). Trimming cost V 3 bases and J 5 bases; bases outside gene matches: 8. The CDR3 coding sequence is TGCAGTGCTAGTCGGACAGGGTGGGAAACTGAAGCTTTCTTT. Translated, it gives CSASRTGWETEAFF.

This clone was seen a handful of times. At the DNA level, this CDR3 is encoded by other sequences in the same sample as well. This chain joins TRBV7-8 and TRBJ2-7; D remains ambiguous. Trimming shortened V by 5 bases and J by 1 base, and 3 bases separated the two germline ends. Per germline, CDR1 SGHVS and CDR2 FQNEAQ. This CDR3 has 11 residues. The CDR3 DNA reads TGTGCCAGCAGCCCGTCCTACGAGCAGTACTTC. Its translation: CASSPSYEQYF.

This chain links TRBV19 with TRBJ2-3; no clear D gene. The CDR3 consists of 14 residues. Germline CDR1 and CDR2: LNHDA and SQIVND (reference sequence). V lost 2 bases to trimming and J lost 1 base, with 7 bases between them. The CDR3 DNA reads as TGTGCCAGTAGTATAACTTGGGGCACAGATACGCAGTATTTT. Translating it yields CASSITWGTDTQYF.